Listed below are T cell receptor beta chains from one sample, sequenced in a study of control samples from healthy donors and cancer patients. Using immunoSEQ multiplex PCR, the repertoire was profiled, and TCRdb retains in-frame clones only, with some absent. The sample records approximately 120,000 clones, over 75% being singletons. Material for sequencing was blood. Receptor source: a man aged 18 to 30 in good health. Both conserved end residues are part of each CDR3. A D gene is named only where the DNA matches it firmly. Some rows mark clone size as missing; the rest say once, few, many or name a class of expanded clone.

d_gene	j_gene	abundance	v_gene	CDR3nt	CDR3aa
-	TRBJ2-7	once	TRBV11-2	TGTGCCAGCAGCTTAGAATGGTCCTACGAGCAGTACTTC	CASSLEWSYEQYF
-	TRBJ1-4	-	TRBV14	TGTGCCAGCAGCCAAGTGGGGAGGGGAACTAATGAAAAACTGTTTTTT	CASSQVGRGTNEKLFF
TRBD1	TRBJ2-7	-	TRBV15	TGTGCCACCAGCATAAGCCCCGTTGGACAGGGTGTACACGAGCAGTACTTC	CATSISPVGQGVHEQYF
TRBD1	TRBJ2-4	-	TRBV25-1	TGTGCCAGCAGTGCTCCGACAGGGGTTGACAAAAACATTCAGTACTTC	CASSAPTGVDKNIQYF
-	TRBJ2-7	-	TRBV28	TGTGCCAGCAGGCCCCGACAGGTTTACTACGAGCAGTACTTC	CASRPRQVYYEQYF
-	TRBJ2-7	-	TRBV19	TGTGCCAGTAGTATTGACAGCTCCTACGAGCAGTACTTC	CASSIDSSYEQYF
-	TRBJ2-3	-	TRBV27	TGTGCCAGCAGTTTACTAAGTCCAGATACGCAGTATTTT	CASSLLSPDTQYF
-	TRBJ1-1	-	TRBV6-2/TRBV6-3	TGTGCCAGCAGTTGGGGGACGTTTGGAGCTTTCTTT	CASSWGTFGAFF
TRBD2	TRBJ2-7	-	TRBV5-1	TGCGCCAGCAGCTTGGGTGGACTAGCCTCCTACGAGCAGTACTTC	CASSLGGLASYEQYF
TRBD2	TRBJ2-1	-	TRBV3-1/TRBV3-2	TGTGCCAGCAGCCTGAAGGGGACTAGCAGTAAGGAGCAGTTCTTC	CASSLKGTSSKEQFF
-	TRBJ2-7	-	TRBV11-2	TGTGCCAGCAGCTTGGCTCCCTCCTACGAGCAGTACTTC	CASSLAPSYEQYF
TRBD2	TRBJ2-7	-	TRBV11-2	TGTGCCAGCAGCCCGGCGGGGGGGGAGTACGAGCAGTACTTC	CASSPAGGEYEQYF
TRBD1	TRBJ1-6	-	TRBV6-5	TGTGCCAGCGGAATGGGACAGGGCTATAATTCACCCCTCCACTTT	CASGMGQGYNSPLHF
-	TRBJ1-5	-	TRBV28	TGTGCCAGCAGTTTTGGAGGGAGGGGGGATCAGCCCCAGCATTTT	CASSFGGRGDQPQHF
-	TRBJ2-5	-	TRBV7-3	TGTGCCAGCAGCTTAATTGGGTTTTCCGAAGGGGAGACCCAGTACTTC	CASSLIGFSEGETQYF
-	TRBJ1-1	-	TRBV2	TGTGCCAGCAAGGAGGACACTGAAGCTTTCTTT	CASKEDTEAFF
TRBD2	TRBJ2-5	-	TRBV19	TGTGCCAGTAACGGGGGGAGGGGCGGCGAGACCCAGTACTTC	CASNGGRGGETQYF
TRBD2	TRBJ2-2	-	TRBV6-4	TGTGCCAGCAGTGCTAGGAGCGGGATAAACACCAGGGAGCTGTTTTTT	CASSARSGINTRELFF
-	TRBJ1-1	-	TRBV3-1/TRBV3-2	TGTGCCAGCAGCCAAGATTTAGGGCGGCTTGAAGCTTTCTTT	CASSQDLGRLEAFF
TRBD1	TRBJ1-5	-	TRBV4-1	TGCGCCAGCAGCCAACCTAGGGGGGACAGCAGCAATCAGCCCCAGCATTTT	CASSQPRGDSSNQPQHF
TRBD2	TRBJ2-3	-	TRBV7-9	TGTGCCAGCAGCTTCCTGGCGGGAGATGCAGATACGCAGTATTTT	CASSFLAGDADTQYF
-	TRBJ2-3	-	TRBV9	TGTGCCAGCAGCGTAGATGGGTTCGGCACAGATACGCAGTATTTT	CASSVDGFGTDTQYF
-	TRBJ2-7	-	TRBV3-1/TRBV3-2	TGTGCCAGCAGCTTCCGGGATCTATCCTTTATTGAGCAGTACTTC	CASSFRDLSFIEQYF
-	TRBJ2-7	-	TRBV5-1	TGCGCCAGCAGCTCCCCCGATCGGCAGTCCTACGAGCAGTACTTC	CASSSPDRQSYEQYF
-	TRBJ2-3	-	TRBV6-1	TGTGCCAGCAGTGAAAATGCAGGGAAAACTAGCACAGATACGCAGTATTTT	CASSENAGKTSTDTQYF
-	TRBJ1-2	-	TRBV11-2	TGTGCCAGCAGGCTCTCATCGGGGTATGGCTACACCTTC	CASRLSSGYGYTF
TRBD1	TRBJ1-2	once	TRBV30	TGTGCCTGGGGAAGCTTGGGACAGGCTAACCATGGCTACACCTTC	CAWGSLGQANHGYTF
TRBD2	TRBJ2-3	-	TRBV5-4	TGTGCCAGCAGCTTAGGAGGTCTTGGCGGGAGGGTTAGCACAGATACGCAGTATTTT	CASSLGGLGGRVSTDTQYF
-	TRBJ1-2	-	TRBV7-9	TGTGCCAGCAGCTTAGCGGGGGATCATATATTC	CASSLAGDHIF
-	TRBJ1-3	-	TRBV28	TGTGCCAGCGAGGGAACTGGAAACACCATATATTTT	CASEGTGNTIYF
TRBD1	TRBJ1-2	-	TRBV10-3	TGTGCCATCAGTGAGAGGGCCGGGACAGTCAACTATGGCTACACCTTC	CAISERAGTVNYGYTF
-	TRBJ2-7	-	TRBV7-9	TGTGCCAGCAGCCCCAGCTCAAGCACCTACGAGCAGTACTTC	CASSPSSSTYEQYF
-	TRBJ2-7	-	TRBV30	TGTGCCTGCACGAAAACTACTACCCTCGAGCAGTACTTC	CACTKTTTLEQYF
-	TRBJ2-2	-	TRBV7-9	TGTGCCAGCAGCTTTATTAGCACCGGGGAGCTGTTTTTT	CASSFISTGELFF
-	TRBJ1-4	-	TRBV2	TGTGCCAGCAGTGACCGGGGGTTTAATGAAAAACTGTTTTTT	CASSDRGFNEKLFF
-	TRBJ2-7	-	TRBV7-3	TGTGCCAGCAGCTTATACCCTGACTCCTACGAGCAGTACTTC	CASSLYPDSYEQYF
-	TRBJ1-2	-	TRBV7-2	TGTGCCAGCAGCTTATGGGAGGTCTTGGTTGGAGGCTACACCTTC	CASSLWEVLVGGYTF
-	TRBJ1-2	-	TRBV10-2	TGCGCCAGCAGTGAGTCGGGGGGCTTTAGTGGCTACACCTTC	CASSESGGFSGYTF
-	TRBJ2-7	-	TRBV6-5	TGTGCCAGCAGCCATCCGGCACAGGGCCACGAGCAGTACTTC	CASSHPAQGHEQYF
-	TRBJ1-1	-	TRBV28	TGTGCCAGCAGTTTAGATCCCGGTGGGACTGAAGCTTTCTTT	CASSLDPGGTEAFF
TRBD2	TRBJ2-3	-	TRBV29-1	TGCAGCGTGCCTGACCCTATCTCCGCGGGAGTGGCGGGTACGCAGTATTTT	CSVPDPISAGVAGTQYF
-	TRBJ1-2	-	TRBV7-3	TGTGCCAGCAGCCCCTCGCCCCTATTCTTTAACTATGGCTACACCTTC	CASSPSPLFFNYGYTF
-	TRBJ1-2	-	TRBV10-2	TGCGCCAGCAGTGAGTCGCCGAACCCGGACAGTAACTATGGCTACACCTTC	CASSESPNPDSNYGYTF
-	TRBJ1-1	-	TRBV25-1	TGTGCCAGCAGTGAGACACGGACCGCACTCTCTGGAGCTTTCTTT	CASSETRTALSGAFF
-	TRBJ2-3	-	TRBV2	TGTGCCAGCAGTCGGGACCGCACAGATACGCAGTATTTT	CASSRDRTDTQYF
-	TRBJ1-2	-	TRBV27	TGTGCCAGCAGGGACCTCCGGGGACTCTCTAACTATGGCTACACCTTC	CASRDLRGLSNYGYTF
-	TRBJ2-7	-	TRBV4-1	TGCGCCAGCAGCCAAGATCTCTCAGGTGGGCTTTCTAGGGCTGGAAAGTACTTC	CASSQDLSGGLSRAGKYF
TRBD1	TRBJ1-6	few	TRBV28	TGTGCCAGCAGTTCTCCTAACAGGGGATACAATTCACCCCTCCACTTT	CASSSPNRGYNSPLHF
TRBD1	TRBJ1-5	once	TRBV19	TGTGCCAGTAGTCAGGGGGCAGTTGGTCAGCCCCAGCATTTT	CASSQGAVGQPQHF
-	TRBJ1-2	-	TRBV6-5	TGTGCCAGCAGTTACTCCTTCGCGGACAACTATGGCTACACCTTC	CASSYSFADNYGYTF
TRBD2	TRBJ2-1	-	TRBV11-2	TGTGCCAGCCAAAGCGAGACTAGCGGTTACAATGAGCAGTTCTTC	CASQSETSGYNEQFF
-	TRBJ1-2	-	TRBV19	TGTGCCAGTACGGACATTTGGGGGGGCGCTGGCTACACCTTC	CASTDIWGGAGYTF
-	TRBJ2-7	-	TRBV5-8	TGTGCCAGCAGGCGGAGGGATGGAACCCACGAGCAGTACTTC	CASRRRDGTHEQYF
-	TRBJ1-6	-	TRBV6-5	TGTGCCAGCAGTCCCCGGTGGAATAATTCACCCCTCCACTTT	CASSPRWNNSPLHF
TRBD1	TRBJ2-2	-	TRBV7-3	TGTGCCAGCAGCCAGCCGGGACAGGGTACGTCCGGGGAGCTGTTTTTT	CASSQPGQGTSGELFF